This section outlines one TCR beta chain sequence together with its context. Germline V gene data show CDR1 as SGHAT and CDR2 as FQNNGV. This CDR3 has 16 residues. J gave up 5 bases and V 0 bases, and 4 bases lay outside the gene matches. This sample is part of a study of blood T cell repertoires in COVID-19. Background on the study: Italy, Spain and the United States were the sources of the convalescent and acute COVID-19 samples. Sources were T cells, B-cell-depleted T cells, or PBMCs; the material itself was cDNA or gDNA.

Per the authors' pipeline: Reference gene primer amplification gave nucleated cell count estimates. Data came from immunoSEQ multiplex PCR; TCRdb stores just in-frame clones and leaves some out. V, J and clone size reflect that table, while D and trimming were determined from the DNA. This table has tens of thousands of clones, roughly 80% appearing once. The sequenced material came from peripheral blood. This clonotype was obtained from a man aged 60 to 75 with acute or convalescent COVID-19. The chain uses TRBV11-2 and TRBJ1-6, with 7 bases matching TRBD1. The CDR3 spells CASSLEGQQNNSPLHF. DNA for the CDR3: TGTGCCAGCAGCTTAGAGGGACAGCAAAATAATTCACCCCTCCACTTT. Drawing the rest from reference TRBV11-2 and TRBJ1-6, the complete variable domain is EAGVAQSPRYKIIEKRQSVAFWCNPISGHATLYWYQQILGQGPKLLIQFQNNGVVDDSQLPKDRFSAERLKGVDSTLKIQPAKLEDSAVYLCASSLEGQQNNSPLHFGNGTRLTVT.